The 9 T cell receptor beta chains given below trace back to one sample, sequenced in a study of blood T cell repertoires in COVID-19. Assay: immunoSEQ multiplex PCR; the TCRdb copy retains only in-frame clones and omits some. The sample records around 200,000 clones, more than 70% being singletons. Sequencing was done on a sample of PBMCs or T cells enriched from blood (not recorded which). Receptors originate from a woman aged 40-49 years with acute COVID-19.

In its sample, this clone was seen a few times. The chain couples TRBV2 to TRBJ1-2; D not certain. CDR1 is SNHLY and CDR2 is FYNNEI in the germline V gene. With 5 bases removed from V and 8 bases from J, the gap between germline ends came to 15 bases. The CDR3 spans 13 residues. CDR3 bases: TGTGCCAGCAGTCCCGTTGGAGGTCGGGGCTACACCTTC. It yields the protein CASSPVGGRGYTF. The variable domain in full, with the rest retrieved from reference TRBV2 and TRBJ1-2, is EPEVTQTPSHQVTQMGQEVILRCVPISNHLYFYWYRQILGQKVEFLVSFYNNEISEKSEIFDDQFSVERPDGSNFTLKIRSTKLEDSAMYFCASSPVGGRGYTFGSGTRLTVV.

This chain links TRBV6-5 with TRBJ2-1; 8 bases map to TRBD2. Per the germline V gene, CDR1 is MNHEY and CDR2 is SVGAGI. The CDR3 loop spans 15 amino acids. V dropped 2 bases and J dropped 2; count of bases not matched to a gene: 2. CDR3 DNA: TGTGCCAGCAGTTACCGGGGGGGGGCCTACAATGAGCAGTTCTTC. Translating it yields CASSYRGGAYNEQFF.

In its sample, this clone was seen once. The CDR3 sequence: CASSEEAGWQPQHF. CDR3 in DNA: TGTGCCAGCAGTGAAGAGGCAGGCTGGCAGCCCCAGCATTTT. This chain links TRBV2 with TRBJ1-5; D gene ambiguous. Germline loops: CDR1 SNHLY, CDR2 FYNNEI. The CDR3 totals 14 residues. The V end was cut by 1 base, the J end by 7 bases, with 11 bases between.

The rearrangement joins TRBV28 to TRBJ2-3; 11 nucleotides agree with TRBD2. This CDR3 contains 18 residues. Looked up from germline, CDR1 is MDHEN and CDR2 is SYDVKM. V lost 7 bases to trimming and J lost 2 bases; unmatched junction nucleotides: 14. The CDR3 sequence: CASTHSRLAGTYTDTQYF. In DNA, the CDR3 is TGTGCCAGCACCCATTCCCGACTAGCGGGGACCTACACAGATACGCAGTATTTT.

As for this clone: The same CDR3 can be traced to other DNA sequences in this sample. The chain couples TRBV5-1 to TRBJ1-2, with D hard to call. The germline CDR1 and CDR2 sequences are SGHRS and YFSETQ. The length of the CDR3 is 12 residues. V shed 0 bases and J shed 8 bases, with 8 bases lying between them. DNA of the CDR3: TGCGCCAGCAGCTTGGCGGGGAACGGCTACACCTTC. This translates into CASSLAGNGYTF.

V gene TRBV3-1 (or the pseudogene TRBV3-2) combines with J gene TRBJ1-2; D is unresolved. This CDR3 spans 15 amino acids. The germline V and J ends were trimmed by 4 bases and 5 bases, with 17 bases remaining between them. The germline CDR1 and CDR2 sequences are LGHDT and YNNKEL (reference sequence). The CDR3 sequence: CASSPPGGSRYGYTF. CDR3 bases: TGTGCCAGCAGCCCGCCGGGAGGTAGCAGGTATGGCTACACCTTC.

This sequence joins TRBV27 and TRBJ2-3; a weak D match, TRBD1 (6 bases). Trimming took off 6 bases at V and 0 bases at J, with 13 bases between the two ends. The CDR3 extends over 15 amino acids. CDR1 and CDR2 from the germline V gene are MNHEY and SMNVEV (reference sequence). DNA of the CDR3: TGTGCCAGCAGGACGACAGGATCTAGCACAGATACGCAGTATTTT. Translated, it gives CASRTTGSSTDTQYF.

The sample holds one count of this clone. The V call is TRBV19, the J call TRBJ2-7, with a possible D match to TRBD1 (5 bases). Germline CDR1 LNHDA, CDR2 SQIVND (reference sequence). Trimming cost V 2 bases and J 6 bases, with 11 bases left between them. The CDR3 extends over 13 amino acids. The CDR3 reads CASSITGYSEQYF. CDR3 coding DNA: TGTGCCAGTAGTATAACAGGTTACAGCGAGCAGTACTTC.

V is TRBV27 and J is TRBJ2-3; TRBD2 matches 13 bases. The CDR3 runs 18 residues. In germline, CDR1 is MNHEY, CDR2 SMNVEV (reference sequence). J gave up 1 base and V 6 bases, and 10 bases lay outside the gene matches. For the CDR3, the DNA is TGTGCCAGCAGAACCGGGACTAGCGGGGCTGCCCGCACAGATACGCAGTATTTT. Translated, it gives CASRTGTSGAARTDTQYF.